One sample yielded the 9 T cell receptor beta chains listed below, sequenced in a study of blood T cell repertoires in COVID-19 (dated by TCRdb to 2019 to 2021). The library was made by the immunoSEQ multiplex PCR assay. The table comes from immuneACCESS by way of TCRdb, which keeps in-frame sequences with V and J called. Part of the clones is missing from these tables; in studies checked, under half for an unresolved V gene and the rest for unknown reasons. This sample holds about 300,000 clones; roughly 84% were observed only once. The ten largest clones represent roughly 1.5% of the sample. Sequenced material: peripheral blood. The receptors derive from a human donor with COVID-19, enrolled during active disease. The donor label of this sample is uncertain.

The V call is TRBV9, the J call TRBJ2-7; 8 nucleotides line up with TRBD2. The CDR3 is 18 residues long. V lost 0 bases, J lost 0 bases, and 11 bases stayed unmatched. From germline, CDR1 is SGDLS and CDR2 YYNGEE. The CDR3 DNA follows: TGTGCCAGCAGCGTAGCTCCCGGGAGGGGACCGATCTCCTACGAGCAGTACTTC. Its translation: CASSVAPGRGPISYEQYF. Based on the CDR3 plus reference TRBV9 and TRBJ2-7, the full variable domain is DSGVTQTPKHLITATGQRVTLRCSPRSGDLSVYWYQQSLDQGLQFLIQYYNGEERAKGNILERFSAQQFPDLHSELNLSSLELGDSALYFCASSVAPGRGPISYEQYFGPGTRLTVT.

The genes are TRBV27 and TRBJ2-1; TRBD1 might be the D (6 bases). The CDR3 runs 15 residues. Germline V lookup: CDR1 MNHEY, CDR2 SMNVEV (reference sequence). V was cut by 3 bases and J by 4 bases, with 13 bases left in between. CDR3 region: CASSFGRGDYNEQFF. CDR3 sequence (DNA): TGTGCCAGCAGTTTTGGCAGGGGCGATTACAATGAGCAGTTCTTC.

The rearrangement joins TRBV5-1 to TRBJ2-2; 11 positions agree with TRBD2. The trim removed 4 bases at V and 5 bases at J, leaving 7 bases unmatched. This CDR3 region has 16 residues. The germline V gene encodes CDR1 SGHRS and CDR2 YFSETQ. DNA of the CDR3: TGCGCCAGCAGCCGAGGCTCTAGCGGGAGGACCGGGGAGCTGTTTTTT. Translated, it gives CASSRGSSGRTGELFF. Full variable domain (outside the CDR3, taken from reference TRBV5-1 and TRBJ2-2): KAGVTQTPRYLIKTRGQQVTLSCSPISGHRSVSWYQQTPGQGLQFLFEYFSETQRNKGNFPGRFSGRQFSNSRSEMNVSTLELGDSALYLCASSRGSSGRTGELFFGEGSRLTVL.

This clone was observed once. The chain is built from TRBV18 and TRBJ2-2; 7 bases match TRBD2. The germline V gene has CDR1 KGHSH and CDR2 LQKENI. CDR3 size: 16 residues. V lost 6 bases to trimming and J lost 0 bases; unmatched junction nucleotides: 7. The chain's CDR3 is CASSTSDVANTGELFF. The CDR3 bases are TGTGCCAGCTCTACTAGCGACGTAGCGAACACCGGGGAGCTGTTTTTT.

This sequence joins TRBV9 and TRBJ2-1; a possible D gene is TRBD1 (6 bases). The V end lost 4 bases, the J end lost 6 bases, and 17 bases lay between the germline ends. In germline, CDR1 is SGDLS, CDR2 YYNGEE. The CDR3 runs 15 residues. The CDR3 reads CASSFRDTPLNEQFF. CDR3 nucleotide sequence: TGTGCCAGCAGCTTCCGGGACACCCCCCTCAATGAGCAGTTCTTC.

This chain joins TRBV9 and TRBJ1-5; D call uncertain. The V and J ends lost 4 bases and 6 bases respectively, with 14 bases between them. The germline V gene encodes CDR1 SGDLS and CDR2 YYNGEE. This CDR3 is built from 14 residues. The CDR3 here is CASSSAGRGQPQHF. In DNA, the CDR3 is TGTGCCAGCAGCTCAGCGGGCCGGGGTCAGCCCCAGCATTTT.

The CDR3 protein is CASSLTSEAYFEQFF. The CDR3 DNA follows: TGTGCCAGCAGTTTAACGTCGGAGGCCTATTTTGAGCAGTTCTTC. The chain is built from TRBV27 and TRBJ2-1; weak D call: TRBD2 (5 bases). The CDR3 is 15 amino acids. Germline loops: CDR1 MNHEY, CDR2 SMNVEV (reference sequence). Trimming cost V 2 bases and J 9 bases, with 17 bases left between them.

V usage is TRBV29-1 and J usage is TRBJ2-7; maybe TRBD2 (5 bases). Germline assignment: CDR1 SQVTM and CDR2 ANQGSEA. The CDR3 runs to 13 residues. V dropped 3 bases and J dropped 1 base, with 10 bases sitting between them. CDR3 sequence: CSVDRLASYEQYF. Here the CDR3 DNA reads TGCAGCGTTGATCGGCTAGCTTCCTACGAGCAGTACTTC.

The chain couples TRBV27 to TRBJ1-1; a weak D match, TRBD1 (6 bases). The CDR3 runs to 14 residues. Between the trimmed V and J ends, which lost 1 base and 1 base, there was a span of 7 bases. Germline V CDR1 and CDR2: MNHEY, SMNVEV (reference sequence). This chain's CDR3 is CASSLYRANTEAFF. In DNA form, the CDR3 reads TGTGCCAGCAGTTTATACAGGGCGAACACTGAAGCTTTCTTT.